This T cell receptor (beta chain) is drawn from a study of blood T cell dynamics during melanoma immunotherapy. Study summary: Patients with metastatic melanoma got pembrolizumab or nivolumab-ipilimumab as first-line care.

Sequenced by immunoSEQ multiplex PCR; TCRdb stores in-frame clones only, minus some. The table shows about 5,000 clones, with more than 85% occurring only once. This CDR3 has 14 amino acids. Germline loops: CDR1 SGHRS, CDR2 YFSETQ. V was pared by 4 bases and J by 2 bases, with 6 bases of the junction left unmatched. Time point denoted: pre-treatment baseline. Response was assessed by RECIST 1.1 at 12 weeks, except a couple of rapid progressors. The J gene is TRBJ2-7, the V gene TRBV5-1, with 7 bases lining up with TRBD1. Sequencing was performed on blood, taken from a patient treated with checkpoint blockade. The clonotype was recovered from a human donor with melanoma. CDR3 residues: CASSARQGPYEQYF. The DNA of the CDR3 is TGCGCCAGCAGCGCGAGACAGGGACCCTACGAGCAGTACTTC.